Ten or more counts support the clone carrying this TCR beta chain. Profiled with immunoSEQ multiplex PCR; TCRdb holds only in-frame clones, not every one. The top ten hold 0.4% to 0.65% of the sample, which has roughly 70,000 clones, 85% to 90% seen once. The CDR3 is made up of 16 amino acids. V shed 3 bases and J shed 3 bases, with 15 bases lying between them. Germline assignment: CDR1 LNHDA and CDR2 SQIVND (reference sequence). This sample was included in a study of OX40 agonist ivuxolimab in advanced cancers. This chain uses TRBV19 with TRBJ1-5; D not resolved. The sequences come from CD4+ or CD8+ T cells sorted from blood, collected in a trial of the OX40 agonist ivuxolimab. The receptor was derived from an adult with an advanced solid tumor such as melanoma, head and neck, liver or kidney cancer. For the CDR3, the DNA is TGTGCCAGTAGTATGCGCGGGTCCTGGGACAATCAGCCCCAGCATTTT. Protein: CASSMRGSWDNQPQHF.